This TCR beta chain was obtained from a study of blood T cell repertoires in COVID-19. Authors' data handling: Estimation of nucleated cell counts was performed using reference gene primer amplification. Some clones are missing from TCRdb's copy, which holds only in-frame ones; the method was immunoSEQ multiplex PCR. The D gene and trimming were derived from the DNA, and the V and J assignments and clone size from that table. The sample holds hundreds of thousands of clones, 80% to 95% seen once. The germline V gene encodes CDR1 MNHEY and CDR2 SVGAGI. This CDR3 region has 13 residues. Trimming left V 8 bases short and J 4 bases short, with 15 bases between. This clone was recorded once. Individuals drawn from approximately 26 US areas were roughly 18 to 95 years old. Participants' own reports of clinical history determined their cohort assignment. Recovered status in Cohort 3 required two negative PCRs, clearance, or symptom resolution.

This TCR came from a woman younger than 30 who had recovered from COVID-19. The chain combines TRBV6-5 with TRBJ2-7; D may be TRBD1 (6 bases). Sequenced sample: PBMCs or T cells enriched from blood (not recorded which). The CDR3 region is CASGVNREYEQYF. The CDR3 DNA is TGTGCCAGCGGAGTGAACAGGGAGTACGAGCAGTACTTC.